This entry lists 12 T cell receptor beta chains sequenced from one sample in a study of CD8 T cells in Susac syndrome. When the RNA was reverse transcribed, random hexamers were used with an input of about 0.45 to 1 ug. TCRdb re-called the immunoSEQ multiplex PCR reads with MiXCR, one entry per CDR3 protein. The table lists 200,000 or so distinct CDR3 sequences, nearly 95% of them singletons. The material sequenced was CD4+ T cells from PBMCs. These receptor sequences come from a human donor with multiple sclerosis.

The rearrangement uses TRBV20-1 and TRBJ2-1; 11 nucleotides agree with TRBD1. Trimming cost V 5 bases and J 7 bases; bases outside gene matches: 4. Looked up from germline, CDR1 is DFQATT and CDR2 is SNEGSKA (reference sequence). This CDR3 spans 13 amino acids. CDR3 nucleotides: TGCAGTGCTGGACAGGGGGCAATGAATGAGCAGTTCTTC. This codes for CSAGQGAMNEQFF.

The chain recombines TRBV20-1 with TRBJ1-1, with D tentatively TRBD1 (5 bases). Trimming left V 5 bases short and J 0 bases short, with 10 bases between. This CDR3 comprises 13 residues. The V gene's germline CDR1 is DFQATT and CDR2 SNEGSKA (reference sequence). The DNA of the CDR3 is TGCAGTGCTTATTTACAGGTGAACACTGAAGCTTTCTTT. This gives the protein CSAYLQVNTEAFF.

This sequence joins TRBV30 and TRBJ1-2, with 9 bases identical to TRBD1. The CDR3 has 12 amino acids. CDR1 and CDR2 from the germline V gene are GTSNPN and SVGIG (reference sequence). With V trimmed by 1 base and J by 8 bases, 2 bases remained unmatched. The CDR3 protein is CAWSGTGGGYTF. The CDR3 coding sequence is TGTGCCTGGAGTGGTACAGGGGGCGGCTACACCTTC.

V gene TRBV5-1 combines with J gene TRBJ1-2; no clear D. The length of the CDR3 is 14 residues. CDR1 SGHRS and CDR2 YFSETQ come from the germline V gene. Trimming stripped 0 bases from V and 8 bases from J, with 14 bases between. This CDR3 is CASSLAEEGGGYTF. The CDR3 DNA sequence: TGCGCCAGCAGCTTGGCGGAAGAGGGTGGCGGCTACACCTTC.

The rearrangement uses TRBV7-2 and TRBJ1-2, with D unclear. Germline V gene sequence: CDR1 SGHTA, CDR2 FQGNSA. This CDR3 has 14 amino acids. Trimming stripped 5 bases from V and 2 bases from J, with 12 bases between. In DNA, the CDR3 is TGTGCCAGCAGCCCTCCTGGACCCAACTATGGCTACACCTTC. It codes for CASSPPGPNYGYTF.

The chain links TRBV2 to TRBJ2-3; either TRBD1 or TRBD2 may fit D (5 bases each). Germline CDR1 and CDR2: SNHLY and FYNNEI. This CDR3 has 13 amino acids. The V and J ends lost 9 bases and 1 base respectively, with 11 bases between them. The CDR3 DNA reads as TGTGCCAGTTCGGGACCGGGCACAGATACGCAGTATTTT. This gives the protein CASSGPGTDTQYF. Drawing the rest from reference TRBV2 and TRBJ2-3, the complete variable domain is EPEVTQTPSHQVTQMGQEVILRCVPISNHLYFYWYRQILGQKVEFLVSFYNNEISEKSEIFDDQFSVERPDGSNFTLKIRSTKLEDSAMYFCASSGPGTDTQYFGPGTRLTVL.

This clonotype appeared a few times. The chain combines TRBV3-1 with TRBJ2-1; maybe TRBD2 (5 bases). Per the germline V gene, CDR1 is LGHDT and CDR2 is YNNKEL (reference sequence). The CDR3 has 12 amino acids. V was trimmed by 7 bases and J by 7 bases, leaving 11 bases between them. The CDR3 sequence: CASTSRGNEQFF. DNA of the CDR3: TGTGCCAGCACCTCCCGGGGAAATGAGCAGTTCTTC.

The gene calls are TRBV4-2 and TRBJ2-5; 8 positions match TRBD2. The germline CDR1 and CDR2 sequences are LGHNA and YNFKEQ. This CDR3 region has 16 residues. V was clipped by 8 bases and J by 3 bases; unmatched bases: 14. The CDR3 sequence is CASRNEAGGREETQYF. The DNA of the CDR3 is TGTGCCAGCCGGAATGAGGCGGGGGGCCGGGAAGAGACCCAGTACTTC.

J is TRBJ1-1 and V is TRBV27; TRBD1 matches at 7 bases. Germline V lookup: CDR1 MNHEY, CDR2 SMNVEV (reference sequence). J was trimmed by 2 bases and V by 2 bases; bases with no gene match: 5. This CDR3 is 15 amino acids long. The CDR3 spells CASSLNRDRNTEAFF. DNA of the CDR3: TGTGCCAGCAGTTTAAATCGGGACAGAAACACTGAAGCTTTCTTT.

The rearrangement links TRBV24-1 to TRBJ2-5; 14 nucleotides match TRBD2. There are 17 residues in the CDR3. J was trimmed by 5 bases and V by 2 bases; bases with no gene match: 6. CDR1 and CDR2 (germline): KGHDR, SFDVKD. In nucleotides, the CDR3 is TGTGCCACCAGTGATTCCGCGACTAGCGGGAGGGAGGAGACCCAGTACTTC. Translated, it gives CATSDSATSGREETQYF.

The chain recombines TRBV20-1 with TRBJ1-1; D call uncertain. V lost 5 bases to trimming and J lost 1 base, with 11 bases between them. The CDR3 is 13 residues long. CDR1 is DFQATT and CDR2 is SNEGSKA in the germline V gene (reference sequence). The CDR3 bases are TGCAGTGCTTCTTTAGGTCCGAACACTGAAGCTTTCTTT. Its translation is CSASLGPNTEAFF.

This clonotype was seen just once. This sequence joins TRBV30 and TRBJ1-2; D is ambiguous. Trimming removed 1 base from V and 2 bases from J, with 8 bases in between. The CDR3 spans 13 residues. Germline lookup yields CDR1 GTSNPN and CDR2 SVGIG (reference sequence). CDR3 sequence reads: CAWSEGLNYGYTF. CDR3 DNA: TGTGCCTGGAGTGAAGGCCTAAACTATGGCTACACCTTC.